The 16 T cell receptor beta chains below all came from one sample that was sequenced in a study of cytomegalovirus exposure and HLA in healthy donors (dated by TCRdb to about 2017). Library construction relied on the immunoSEQ multiplex PCR assay. The clones in this table, taken by TCRdb from immuneACCESS, are in-frame only. Not every clone is retained; where verified, under half of the shortfall comes from an unresolved V gene, and the cause of the rest is unknown. This sample holds under 200,000 clones; 85% to 90% were observed only once. The leading ten clones occupy 4% to 5% of the sample. The specimen was PBMCs. The receptors originated from a man younger than 30 in good health and CMV-seropositive.

The V gene is TRBV6-5, the J gene TRBJ2-3; D unresolved. Trimming stripped 4 bases from V and 2 bases from J, with 10 bases between. The CDR3 is 14 residues long. CDR1 MNHEY and CDR2 SVGAGI come from the germline V gene. CDR3 sequence: CASSSTELTDTQYF. The CDR3 coding sequence is TGTGCCAGCAGTTCGACGGAGCTCACAGATACGCAGTATTTT.

This chain connects TRBV6-1 to TRBJ2-1, with TRBD2 identical over 12 bases. Germline loops: CDR1 MNHNS, CDR2 SASEGT. The CDR3 loop spans 15 amino acids. V shed 6 bases and J 9 bases; nucleotides not matched to a gene: 9. The CDR3 DNA follows: TGTGCCAGCAGGGCGGGGACTAGCGGGTTCAGTGAGCAGTTCTTC. It yields the protein CASRAGTSGFSEQFF.

V is TRBV28 and J is TRBJ1-2; 7 bases map to TRBD1. V gave up 6 bases and J gave up 4 bases; unmatched junction bases: 5. This CDR3 is built from 13 residues. Per germline, CDR1 MDHEN and CDR2 SYDVKM. CDR3 bases: TGTGCCAGCAGAACGACAGGGACCTATGGCTACACCTTC. It yields the protein CASRTTGTYGYTF.

This clone was recorded only once. CDR3 sequence: CASSSIKKTPLSGNTIYF. The DNA for the CDR3 is TGTGCCAGCAGCTCCATTAAAAAGACACCACTCTCCGGAAACACCATATATTTT. The chain employs TRBV7-9 and TRBJ1-3; D is unresolved. This CDR3 is built from 18 residues. V shed 4 bases and J shed 4 bases, with 23 bases lying between them. Germline CDR1 SEHNR, CDR2 FQNEAQ (reference sequence).

The chain is built from TRBV2 and TRBJ1-2; the D is unclear. The CDR3 is 17 amino acids. The germline CDR1 and CDR2 sequences are SNHLY and FYNNEI. The germline V and J ends were trimmed by 4 bases and 4 bases, with 22 bases remaining between them. Here the CDR3 reads CASSGTKPIFGSYGYTF. CDR3 DNA: TGTGCCAGCAGTGGCACCAAGCCAATATTTGGGAGCTATGGCTACACCTTC.

V gene TRBV18 combines with J gene TRBJ1-1; D ambiguous. Germline V gives CDR1 KGHSH, CDR2 LQKENI. Trimming removed 5 bases from V and 1 base from J, with 5 bases in between. This CDR3 contains 12 residues. CDR3 protein: CASSGENTEAFF. The CDR3 DNA reads TGTGCCAGCTCAGGAGAGAACACTGAAGCTTTCTTT.

The CDR3: CSVRQGVVEKLFF. The CDR3, as DNA: TGCAGCGTTCGACAGGGAGTTGTTGAAAAACTGTTTTTT. V and J are TRBV29-1 and TRBJ1-4, with 7 bases fitting TRBD1. CDR3 length: 13 residues. Trimming removed 5 bases from V and 7 bases from J; junction bases left unmatched: 7. Germline loops: CDR1 SQVTM, CDR2 ANQGSEA. The whole variable domain, filled in from reference TRBV29-1 and TRBJ1-4, reads SAVISQKPSRDICQRGTSLTIQCQVDSQVTMMFWYRQQPGQSLTLIATANQGSEATYESGFVIDKFPISRPNLTFSTLTVSNMSPEDSSIYLCSVRQGVVEKLFFGSGTQLSVL.

The genes are TRBV7-9 and TRBJ2-5, with D possibly being TRBD2 (6 bases). The CDR3 consists of 15 residues. The germline CDR1 and CDR2 sequences are SEHNR and FQNEAQ (reference sequence). The V gene lost 0 bases and the J gene lost 5 bases, with 13 bases spanning the gap. CDR3 in DNA: TGTGCCAGCAGCTTAGCTGGCACTAGCTCGGAGACCCAGTACTTC. Amino acid sequence: CASSLAGTSSETQYF.

This sequence joins TRBV19 and TRBJ2-1, with D unclear. The germline gives CDR1 LNHDA, CDR2 SQIVND (reference sequence). V lost 3 bases and J lost 4, with 13 bases in between. The CDR3 totals 15 residues. The CDR3 coding sequence is TGTGCCAGTAGTATGTCCGTTCTTCCTTACAATGAGCAGTTCTTC. This translates into CASSMSVLPYNEQFF.

This clone showed up just a few times. This chain links TRBV7-9 with TRBJ1-1; D gene ambiguous. The V end lost 7 bases, the J end lost 1 base, and 10 bases lay between the germline ends. The CDR3 has 13 amino acids. Germline V lookup: CDR1 SEHNR, CDR2 FQNEAQ (reference sequence). The chain's CDR3 is CASTPQANTEAFF. Here the CDR3 DNA reads TGTGCCAGCACGCCCCAGGCGAACACTGAAGCTTTCTTT.

V gene TRBV6-6 combines with J gene TRBJ2-3, with 9 bases lining up with TRBD2. Losses at the gene ends were 11 bases for V and 5 bases for J; bases not matched to a gene: 11. This CDR3 has 14 residues. Looked up from germline, CDR1 is MNHNY and CDR2 is SVGAGI (reference sequence). The CDR3 spells CASQTASGVDTQYF. CDR3 DNA sequence: TGTGCCTCGCAAACGGCTAGCGGGGTAGATACGCAGTATTTT.

This clone was counted a few times. V gene TRBV30 combines with J gene TRBJ2-3; TRBD2 agrees at 12 bases. Germline V lookup: CDR1 GTSNPN, CDR2 SVGIG (reference sequence). The trim removed 3 bases at V and 9 bases at J, leaving 10 bases unmatched. This CDR3 has 15 amino acids. The CDR3 sequence is CAWRGRGLAGGTQYF. In nucleotides, the CDR3 is TGTGCCTGGAGAGGTCGGGGGCTAGCGGGAGGGACGCAGTATTTT.

The V and J genes are TRBV29-1 and TRBJ2-5; TRBD2 agrees at 9 bases. The V gene end was trimmed by 5 bases and the J gene end by 6 bases; junction bases not matched to a gene: 16. This CDR3 is 16 amino acids long. Looked up from germline, CDR1 is SQVTM and CDR2 is ANQGSEA. Here the CDR3 DNA reads TGCAGCGTTAACGGTGCGGGAGGGAGCCCCCGGAAGACCCAGTACTTC. As protein: CSVNGAGGSPRKTQYF.

The J gene is TRBJ2-5, the V gene TRBV19; 7 nucleotides align to TRBD2. Germline trimming cut 5 bases from V and 4 bases from J; bases unmatched to any gene: 13. The CDR3 runs to 16 residues. Germline V lookup: CDR1 LNHDA, CDR2 SQIVND (reference sequence). The CDR3 is CASSPTGTTGRETQYF. For the CDR3, the DNA is TGTGCCAGTAGTCCAACCGGGACTACCGGGCGAGAGACCCAGTACTTC.

V and J are TRBV5-1 and TRBJ2-7; TRBD2 matches 9 bases. V shed 4 bases, J shed 3 bases, and the junction held 11 bases outside the gene matches. Germline V lookup: CDR1 SGHRS, CDR2 YFSETQ. The CDR3 covers 16 residues. The CDR3 sequence: CASSPGTSTDLYEQYF. DNA for the CDR3: TGCGCCAGCAGCCCTGGGACTAGCACAGACCTCTACGAGCAGTACTTC.

This rearrangement joins TRBV27 to TRBJ2-7, with D hard to call. Germline CDR1 reads MNHEY; CDR2 reads SMNVEV (reference sequence). The V and J ends lost 7 bases and 6 bases respectively, with 16 bases between them. The CDR3 loop spans 13 amino acids. CDR3 protein: CASKILGTTEQYF. CDR3 sequence (DNA): TGTGCCAGCAAGATCTTGGGCACAACCGAGCAGTACTTC.